This T cell receptor (beta chain) originates from a study of blood T cell repertoires in COVID-19. Measured with immunoSEQ multiplex PCR; TCRdb has only the in-frame clones, and not every one. The data contain 110,000 to 150,000 clones, around 82% of them singletons. The V segment lost 5 bases and the J segment 0 bases; nucleotides outside the gene matches: 0. Germline V CDR1 and CDR2: MGHDK, SYGVNS. CDR3 length: 13 residues. The sequencing input was PBMCs or T cells enriched from blood (not recorded which). The sequence was collected from a man in his forties with acute COVID-19. V usage is TRBV25-1 and J usage is TRBJ2-7, with 8 bases matching TRBD2. The chain's CDR3 is CASSLAGSYEQYF. The CDR3, as DNA: TGTGCCAGCAGTCTAGCGGGCTCCTACGAGCAGTACTTC.